The 8 T cell receptor beta chains below all came from one sample that was sequenced in a study of post-analysis software for immune sequencing data. Unique-molecular-identifier-tagged TCR beta cDNA libraries were used. TCRdb reprocessed the PCR reads via MiXCR and lists one record per CDR3 protein. The sample shows over 150,000 distinct CDR3 sequences, roughly 40% of them seen only once. Here the sequenced sample was blood, taken after autologous hematopoietic stem cell transplantation. These receptors all come from a girl between 5 and 17 years old with multiple sclerosis.

Turning to this clonotype: The junction differs from germline at one of its ends, possibly a read error. The V call is TRBV27, the J call TRBJ2-5, with 7 bases lining up with TRBD2. Germline assignment: CDR1 MNHEY and CDR2 SMNVEV (reference sequence). The CDR3 is 13 residues long. The CDR3 loop is CASSVTAGSTRYF. CDR3 DNA: TGTGCCAGCAGTGTTACAGCGGGATCGACCCGGTACTTC.

CDR3 coding DNA: TGTGCCACCAGCAGAGATGGGACCCCGGTAGGAACAGATACGCAGTATTTT. It codes for CATSRDGTPVGTDTQYF. The chain uses TRBV15 and TRBJ2-3; perhaps D is TRBD1 or TRBD2 (5 bases each). V lost 0 bases, J lost 3 bases, and 16 bases lay in between. The CDR3 is 17 residues long. The germline CDR1 and CDR2 sequences are LNHNV and YYDKDF (reference sequence). Using reference TRBV15 and TRBJ2-3 for the parts outside the CDR3, the full variable domain is DAMVIQNPRYQVTQFGKPVTLSCSQTLNHNVMYWYQQKSSQAPKLLFHYYDKDFNNEADTPDNFQSRRPNTSFCFLDIRSPGLGDTAMYLCATSRDGTPVGTDTQYFGPGTRLTVL.

This sequence joins TRBV12-3 or TRBV12-4 and TRBJ2-5; TRBD2 aligns across 10 bases. The J call is doubtful: the DNA matches TRBJ2-7 better. The CDR3 has 15 amino acids. CDR3 sequence (DNA): TGTGCCAGCAAACTAGCGGGAAGCCCCACCTACGAGCAGTACTTC. It encodes CASKLAGSPTYEQYF.

This clonotype was found a few times. The gene calls are TRBV29-1 and TRBJ2-7; 12 nucleotides align to TRBD1. V shed 6 bases, J shed 10 bases, and the junction held 7 bases outside the gene matches. The CDR3 consists of 12 residues. The germline V gene has CDR1 SQVTM and CDR2 ANQGSEA. The CDR3 DNA sequence: TGCAGCGTGTGGGGACAGGGGGCCGGTCAGTACTTC. It is translated as CSVWGQGAGQYF.

This clonotype came up a few times. The rearrangement joins TRBV5-1 to TRBJ2-1; 8 bases fit TRBD2. The CDR3 sequence is 14 residues long. The trim removed 4 bases at V and 6 bases at J, leaving 6 bases unmatched. Germline CDR1 is SGHRS and CDR2 is YFSETQ. CDR3 coding DNA: TGCGCCAGCAGCGGCGGACTAGCTCGCAATGAGCAGTTCTTC. Its protein product is CASSGGLARNEQFF. Full variable domain (remainder filled in from reference TRBV5-1 and TRBJ2-1): KAGVTQTPRYLIKTRGQQVTLSCSPISGHRSVSWYQQTPGQGLQFLFEYFSETQRNKGNFPGRFSGRQFSNSRSEMNVSTLELGDSALYLCASSGGLARNEQFFGPGTRLTVL.

The chain employs TRBV7-3 and TRBJ2-1; 9 bases agree with TRBD2. The CDR3 covers 15 residues. V lost 5 bases to trimming and J lost 7 bases; unmatched junction nucleotides: 9. Germline V CDR1 and CDR2: SGHTA, FQGTGA. The CDR3 spells CASSPAGGMWNEQFF. The CDR3 DNA follows: TGTGCCAGCAGCCCGGCGGGGGGGATGTGGAATGAGCAGTTCTTC.

This clonotype has a handful of counts. V is TRBV6-4 and J is TRBJ2-2; 9 bases map to TRBD2. The ends lost 3 bases at V and 7 bases at J; junction bases unmatched: 0. CDR3 length: 13 residues. Germline V gene lookup returns CDR1 MRHNA and CDR2 SNTAGT. CDR3 protein: CASSEREGGELFF. CDR3 bases: TGTGCCAGCAGTGAGCGGGAGGGCGGGGAGCTGTTTTTT.

This clonotype was counted only a few times. This rearrangement joins TRBV29-1 to TRBJ2-6; 8 bases map to TRBD1. V trimming: 1 base; J trimming: 2 bases; junction bases outside the gene matches: 4. Germline V gene data show CDR1 as SQVTM and CDR2 as ANQGSEA. The CDR3 is 16 amino acids. Written as DNA, the CDR3 is TGCAGCGTTGAAGGGGCAGGGGGCACTGGGGCCAACGTCCTGACTTTC. It translates to CSVEGAGGTGANVLTF.